This T cell receptor beta chain was sequenced for a study of cytomegalovirus exposure and HLA in healthy donors. It was with 60 Vbeta and 13 Jbeta primers that the PCR ran. Clones were read by immunoSEQ multiplex PCR, and TCRdb kept only the in-frame ones, dropping some. The data contain fewer than 90,000 clones, roughly 76% of them seen just once; the ten biggest clones take up 1.3% to 1.5%. Study-wide results and limits: A prior analysis recorded that most TCR beta V segments were productive about 90% or about 30% of the time. Indistinguishable V segments, including TRBV6-2 and TRBV6-3, were excluded.

Trimming removed 2 bases from V and 3 bases from J; junction bases left unmatched: 7. The germline gives CDR1 SGHDT, CDR2 YYEEEE. The CDR3 has 15 amino acids. In the case of this clone: Its antigen is not identified.

The chain recombines TRBV5-6 with TRBJ1-2; 7 bases fit TRBD1. The specimen was PBMCs. The receptor was isolated from a male donor in good health and CMV-seronegative. CDR3 in DNA: TGTGCCAGCAGCTTAAGACAGGGATCGTACTATGGCTACACCTTC. Translation: CASSLRQGSYYGYTF.